What follows describes a single T cell receptor (beta chain). This sample stems from a study of CD8+ T cells in alopecia areata. Treatment denoted: oral pan-JAK inhibitor, 5-10 mg twice daily. RNA extraction was followed by reverse transcription into cDNA, which acted as the sequencing template. Profiling relied on immunoSEQ multiplex PCR, and the TCRdb table lists in-frame clones only, not all of them. The table lists 150,000 to 250,000 clones, 55% to 75% of them singletons. Germline CDR1 reads MNHNS; CDR2 reads SASEGT. The V gene end was trimmed by 5 bases and the J gene end by 0 bases; junction bases not matched to a gene: 3. The CDR3 has 14 amino acids.

The genes are TRBV6-1 and TRBJ2-7, with 8 bases that match TRBD1. The sequencing here drew on CD4+ T cells sorted from blood, taken at week 24, from a patient treated with tofacitinib. The receptor's source is a human donor with alopecia areata. The DNA for the CDR3 is TGTGCCAGCAGTAGGACAGGGCCCTCCTACGAGCAGTACTTC. This codes for CASSRTGPSYEQYF.